This T cell receptor (beta chain) was documented in a study of vaccination effects on CD4 cells after COVID-19. Per germline, CDR1 SGHDT and CDR2 YYEEEE. V dropped 1 base and J dropped 4 bases, with 13 bases sitting between them. The CDR3 length is 15 residues. Details on this clone: The antigen remains unidentified.

Cells that had been cultured for approximately ten days were the source of isolated CD4+ T cells. Vaccine recipients, nucleocapsid antibody negative, had no prior SARS-CoV-2 infection. TCRdb's copy holds only in-frame clones and misses some; the assay was immunoSEQ multiplex PCR. Altogether roughly 29,000 clones are present, less than 75% being singletons, with the ten largest covering roughly 10%. The receptor comes from a human donor who received a COVID-19 vaccine. The material was CD4+ T cells from PBMCs cultured without peptide, obtained before COVID-19 vaccination. The chain links TRBV5-6 to TRBJ2-3; no reliable D call. CDR3 sequence (DNA): TGTGCCAGCAGCTTGAAGGGCTTTTCCGCAGATACGCAGTATTTT. This gives the protein CASSLKGFSADTQYF.